This T cell receptor beta chain appears in the sequencing data of a study of blood T cell repertoires in COVID-19. At the level of the study: There were acute and convalescent COVID-19 samples, and they came from the United States, Italy and Spain. PBMCs, B-cell-depleted T cells, or T cells were the source of the cDNA or gDNA that made up the material.

CDR1 and CDR2 from the germline V gene are SGHNT and YENEEA. CDR3 length equals 15 residues. V was clipped by 1 base and J by 3 bases, with 12 bases between them. In the source study's methods: Nucleated cell counts were estimated from reference gene primer amplification. The protocol was immunoSEQ multiplex PCR, while the TCRdb copy is restricted to in-frame clones and leaves out a portion. The V and J calls and clone size come from that table; D and trimming were worked out from the DNA. The table records about 80,000 clones, 76% of them present only once. This clonotype originated in a man in his 70s with active or convalescent COVID-19. The J gene is TRBJ1-1, the V gene TRBV11-3; D might be TRBD1 (6 bases). Sequenced: peripheral blood. The CDR3 DNA reads as TGTGCCAGCAGCTTAGGGGGGCAGAGGGACACTGAAGCTTTCTTT. Its protein product is CASSLGGQRDTEAFF.